This TCR beta chain was identified in a study of a mutant IDH1 vaccine in newly diagnosed glioma. Study-level background: Beginning 4-6 weeks after radiotherapy alone, or with temozolomide cycles, vaccination took place.

Sequencing was performed with immunoSEQ multiplex PCR; in TCRdb, only in-frame clones are kept and a portion is missing. The sample shows 9,500 to 12,000 clones, about 87% of them seen only once. Regarding time point: week 23, last vaccination. Every vaccination contained 300 ug of the mutant IDH1 20-mer peptide and was paired with topical imiquimod. This clone was observed a handful of times. No antigen is known for it. Mismatch with germline at one junction end may stem from a read error. Study-wide results and caveats: Vaccine-induced immune responses were detected in over 90% of patients.

In germline, CDR1 is SGHNT, CDR2 YYREEE (reference sequence). The CDR3 is made up of 13 amino acids. The receptor comes from a woman between 35 and 50 years old with glioma. Some clones in this sample may be carry-over from other donors' samples. The rearrangement links TRBV5-4 to TRBJ1-2; D is perhaps TRBD1 (6 bases). Sequences were derived from PBMCs, sampled from a glioma patient whose treatment included an IDH1 peptide vaccine. The CDR3 nucleotides read TGTGCCAGCAGCTTGGCCCGGACAGATCCTACGCACTTC. Its protein product is CASSLARTDPTHF.